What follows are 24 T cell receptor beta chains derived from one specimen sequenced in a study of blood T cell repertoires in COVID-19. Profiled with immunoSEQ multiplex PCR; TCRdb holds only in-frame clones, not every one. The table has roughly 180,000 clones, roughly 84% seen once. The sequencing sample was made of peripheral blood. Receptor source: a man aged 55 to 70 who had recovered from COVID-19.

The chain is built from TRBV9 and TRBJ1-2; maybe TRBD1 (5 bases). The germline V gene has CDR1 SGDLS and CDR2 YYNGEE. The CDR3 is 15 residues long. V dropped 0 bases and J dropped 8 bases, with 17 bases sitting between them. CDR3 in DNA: TGTGCCAGCAGCGTAGGTGACGACGAGGGGAGGGGCTACACCTTC. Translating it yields CASSVGDDEGRGYTF.

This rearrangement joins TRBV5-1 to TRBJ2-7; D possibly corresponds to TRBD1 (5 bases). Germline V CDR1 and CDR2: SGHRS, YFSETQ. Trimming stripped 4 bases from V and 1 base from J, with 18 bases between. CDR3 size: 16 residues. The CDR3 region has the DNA TGCGCCAGCAGCCAGTCGACAGTCGCCGGGTCCTACGAGCAGTACTTC. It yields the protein CASSQSTVAGSYEQYF.

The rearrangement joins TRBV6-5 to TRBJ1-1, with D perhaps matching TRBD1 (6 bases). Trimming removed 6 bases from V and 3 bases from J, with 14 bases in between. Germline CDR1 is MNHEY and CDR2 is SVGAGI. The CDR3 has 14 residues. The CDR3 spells CASRRNRVDTEAFF. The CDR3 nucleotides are TGTGCCAGCAGACGCAACAGGGTAGACACTGAAGCTTTCTTT.

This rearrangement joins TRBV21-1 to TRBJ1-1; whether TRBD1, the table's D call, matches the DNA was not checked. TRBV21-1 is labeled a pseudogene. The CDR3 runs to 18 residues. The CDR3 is CASSKKVGPKDGNTEAFF. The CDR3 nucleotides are TGTGCCAGCAGCAAAAAGGTGGGCCCCAAGGATGGGAACACTGAAGCTTTCTTT.

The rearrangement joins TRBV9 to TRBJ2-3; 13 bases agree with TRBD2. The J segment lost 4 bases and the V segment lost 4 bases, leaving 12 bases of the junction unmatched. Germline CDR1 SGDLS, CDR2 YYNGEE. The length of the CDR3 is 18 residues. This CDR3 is CASSPPLAGGPVADTQYF. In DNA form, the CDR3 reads TGTGCCAGCAGCCCTCCACTAGCGGGGGGGCCAGTAGCAGATACGCAGTATTTT.

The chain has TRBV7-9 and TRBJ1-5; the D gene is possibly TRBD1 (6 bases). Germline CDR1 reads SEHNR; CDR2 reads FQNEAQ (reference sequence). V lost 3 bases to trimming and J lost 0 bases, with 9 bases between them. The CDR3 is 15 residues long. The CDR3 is CASSLTGSSNQPQHF. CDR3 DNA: TGTGCCAGCAGCTTGACAGGTTCTAGCAATCAGCCCCAGCATTTT.

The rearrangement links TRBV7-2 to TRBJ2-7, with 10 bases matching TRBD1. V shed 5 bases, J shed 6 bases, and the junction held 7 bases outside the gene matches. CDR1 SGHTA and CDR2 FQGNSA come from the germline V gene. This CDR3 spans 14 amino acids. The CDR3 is CASSPGQGNREQYF. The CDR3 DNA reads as TGTGCCAGCAGCCCGGGACAGGGGAATCGCGAGCAGTACTTC.

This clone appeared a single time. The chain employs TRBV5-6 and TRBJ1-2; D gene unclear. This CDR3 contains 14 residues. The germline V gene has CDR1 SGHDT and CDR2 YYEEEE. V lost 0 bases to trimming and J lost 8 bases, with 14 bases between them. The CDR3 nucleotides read TGTGCCAGCAGCTTGGAGGAGGCAGGTAGGGGCTACACCTTC. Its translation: CASSLEEAGRGYTF.

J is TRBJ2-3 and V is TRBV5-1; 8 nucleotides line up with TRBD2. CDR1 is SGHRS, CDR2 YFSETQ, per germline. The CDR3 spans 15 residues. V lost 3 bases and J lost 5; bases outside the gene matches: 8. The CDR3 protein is CASSSIGGAVDTQYF. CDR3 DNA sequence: TGCGCCAGCAGCTCCATCGGGGGGGCGGTAGATACGCAGTATTTT.

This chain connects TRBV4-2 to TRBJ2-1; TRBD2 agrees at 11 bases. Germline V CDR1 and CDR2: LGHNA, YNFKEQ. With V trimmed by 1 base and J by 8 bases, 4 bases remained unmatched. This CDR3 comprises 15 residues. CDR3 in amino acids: CASSQVETSGDEQFF. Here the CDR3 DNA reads TGTGCCAGCAGCCAAGTAGAGACTAGCGGGGATGAGCAGTTCTTC.

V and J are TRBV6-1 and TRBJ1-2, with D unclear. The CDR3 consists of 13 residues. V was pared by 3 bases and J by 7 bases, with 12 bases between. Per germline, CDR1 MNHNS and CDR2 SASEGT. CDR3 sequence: CASSDGPTGGYTF. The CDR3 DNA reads TGTGCCAGCAGTGACGGTCCAACTGGTGGCTACACCTTC.

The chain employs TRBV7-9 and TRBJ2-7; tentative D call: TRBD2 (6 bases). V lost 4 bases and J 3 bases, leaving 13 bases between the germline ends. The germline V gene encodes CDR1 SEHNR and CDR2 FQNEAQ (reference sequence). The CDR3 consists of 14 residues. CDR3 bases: TGTGCCAGCAGCTCTCGCGCGGGGAACTACGAGCAGTACTTC. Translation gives CASSSRAGNYEQYF. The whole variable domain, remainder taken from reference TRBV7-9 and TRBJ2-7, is DTGVSQNPRHKITKRGQNVTFRCDPISEHNRLYWYRQTLGQGPEFLTYFQNEAQLEKSRLLSDRFSAERPKGSFSTLEIQRTEQGDSAMYLCASSSRAGNYEQYFGPGTRLTVT.

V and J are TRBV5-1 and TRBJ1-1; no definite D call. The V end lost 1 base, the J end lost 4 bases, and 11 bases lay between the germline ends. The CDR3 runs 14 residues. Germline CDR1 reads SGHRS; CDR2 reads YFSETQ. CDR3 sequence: CASSLSPRGTEAFF. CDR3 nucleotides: TGCGCCAGCAGCTTGAGCCCCCGGGGCACTGAAGCTTTCTTT.

The CDR3 nucleotides read TGTGCCAGTAGGACTACAGGGCTTGGCAATCAGCCCCAGCATTTT. Residues: CASRTTGLGNQPQHF. V usage is TRBV19 and J usage is TRBJ1-5; possible D gene TRBD1, 6 bases. The CDR3 length is 15 residues. Germline V gene sequence: CDR1 LNHDA, CDR2 SQIVND (reference sequence). Trimming cost V 6 bases and J 2 bases, with 14 bases left between them.

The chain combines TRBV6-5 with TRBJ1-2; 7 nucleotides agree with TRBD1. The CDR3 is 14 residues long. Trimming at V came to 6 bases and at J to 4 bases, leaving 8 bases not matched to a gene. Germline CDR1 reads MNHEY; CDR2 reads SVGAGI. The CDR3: CASSNTGVGYGYTF. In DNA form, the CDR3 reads TGTGCCAGCAGCAACACAGGGGTGGGCTATGGCTACACCTTC.

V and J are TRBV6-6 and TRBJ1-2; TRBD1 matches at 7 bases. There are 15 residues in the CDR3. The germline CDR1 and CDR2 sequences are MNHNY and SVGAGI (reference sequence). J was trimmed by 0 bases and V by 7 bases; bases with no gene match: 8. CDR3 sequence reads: CASKDGTATNYGYTF. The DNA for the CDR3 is TGTGCCAGCAAGGATGGGACAGCCACTAACTATGGCTACACCTTC.

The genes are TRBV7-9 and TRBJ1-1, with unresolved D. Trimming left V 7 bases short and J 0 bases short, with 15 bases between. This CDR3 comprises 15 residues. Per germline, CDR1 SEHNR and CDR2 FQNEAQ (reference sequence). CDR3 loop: CASTDSSAMNTEAFF. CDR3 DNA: TGTGCCAGCACCGACTCGTCCGCTATGAACACTGAAGCTTTCTTT.

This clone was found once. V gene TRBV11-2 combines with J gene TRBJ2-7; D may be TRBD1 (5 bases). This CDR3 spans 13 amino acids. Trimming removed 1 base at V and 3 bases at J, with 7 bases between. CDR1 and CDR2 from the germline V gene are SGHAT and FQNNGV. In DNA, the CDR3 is TGTGCCAGCAGCTTAGTACAGGTCTACGAGCAGTACTTC. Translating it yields CASSLVQVYEQYF.

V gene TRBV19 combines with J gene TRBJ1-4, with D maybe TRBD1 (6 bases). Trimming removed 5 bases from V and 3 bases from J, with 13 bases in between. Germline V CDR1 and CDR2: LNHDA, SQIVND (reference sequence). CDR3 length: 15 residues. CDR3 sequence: CASSLKGQSNEKLFF. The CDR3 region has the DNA TGTGCCAGTAGTCTTAAAGGACAGTCTAATGAAAAACTGTTTTTT. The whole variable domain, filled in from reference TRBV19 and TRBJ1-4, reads DGGITQSPKYLFRKEGQNVTLSCEQNLNHDAMYWYRQDPGQGLRLIYYSQIVNDFQKGDIAEGYSVSREKKESFPLTVTSAQKNPTAFYLCASSLKGQSNEKLFFGSGTQLSVL.

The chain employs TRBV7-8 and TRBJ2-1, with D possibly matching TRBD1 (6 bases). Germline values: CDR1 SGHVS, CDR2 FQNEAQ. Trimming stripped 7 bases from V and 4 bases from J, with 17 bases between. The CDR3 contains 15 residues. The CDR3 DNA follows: TGTGCCAGCATTTTTCGACAGGAAAATTACAATGAGCAGTTCTTC. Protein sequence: CASIFRQENYNEQFF.

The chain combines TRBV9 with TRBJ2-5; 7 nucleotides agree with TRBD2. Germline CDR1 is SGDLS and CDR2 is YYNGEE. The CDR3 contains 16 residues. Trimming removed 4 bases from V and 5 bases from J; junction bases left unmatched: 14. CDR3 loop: CASSPNSGGERETQYF. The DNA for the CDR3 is TGTGCCAGCAGCCCAAACAGTGGGGGGGAACGTGAGACCCAGTACTTC.

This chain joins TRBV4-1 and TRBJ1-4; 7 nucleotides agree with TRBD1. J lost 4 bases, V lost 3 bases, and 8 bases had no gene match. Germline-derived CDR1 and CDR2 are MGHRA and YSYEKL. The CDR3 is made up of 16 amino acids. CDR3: CASSHVRDRVNEKLFF. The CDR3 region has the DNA TGCGCCAGCAGCCACGTCCGGGACAGAGTTAATGAAAAACTGTTTTTT.

The CDR3 bases are TGTGCCACCAGCGGGGGGTTCACAGATACGCAGTATTTT. It encodes CATSGGFTDTQYF. This chain uses TRBV24-1 with TRBJ2-3, with TRBD2 matching over 7 bases. The germline V gene encodes CDR1 KGHDR and CDR2 SFDVKD. This CDR3 region has 13 residues. V gave up 7 bases and J gave up 2 bases; unmatched junction bases: 2.

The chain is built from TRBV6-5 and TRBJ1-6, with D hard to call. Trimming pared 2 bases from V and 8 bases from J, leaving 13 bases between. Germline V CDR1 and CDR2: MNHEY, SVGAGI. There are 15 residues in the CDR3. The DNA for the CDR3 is TGTGCCAGCAGTTACAACAGAGAGAACTATTCACCCCTCCACTTT. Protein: CASSYNRENYSPLHF.